The next 30 T cell receptor beta chains were all read from a single sample in a study of vaccination effects on CD4 cells after COVID-19. No antigen has been assigned to these receptors. Peptide-pool stimulation followed by sequencing identified expanded antigen-specific CD4+ clonotypes in the ViraFEST assay. Culturing for around ten days preceded CD4+ T cell isolation. Measured with immunoSEQ multiplex PCR; TCRdb has only the in-frame clones, and not every one. The sample contains about 79,000 clones, roughly 72% of which appear only once. The sample here was CD4+ T cells from PBMCs cultured with HCoV-229E spike peptides, taken before COVID-19 vaccination. The origin of the receptors is a human donor who received a COVID-19 vaccine.

The rearrangement joins TRBV7-9 to TRBJ2-5; perhaps D is TRBD1 or TRBD2 (6 bases each). With 5 bases removed from V and 5 bases from J, the gap between germline ends came to 18 bases. CDR1 and CDR2 from the germline V gene are SEHNR and FQNEAQ (reference sequence). The CDR3 contains 15 residues. The CDR3 coding sequence is TGTGCCAGCAGCCCCCCCTGGGGGGCCGGGGAGACCCAGTACTTC. This codes for CASSPPWGAGETQYF.

The chain recombines TRBV9 with TRBJ1-4, with D possibly being TRBD1 (5 bases). Germline values: CDR1 SGDLS, CDR2 YYNGEE. This CDR3 spans 14 amino acids. V was shortened by 0 bases and J by 8 bases, with 11 bases between the two germline ends. The CDR3 region is CASSVARDPEKLFF. CDR3 coding DNA: TGTGCCAGCAGCGTAGCCCGGGACCCCGAAAAACTGTTTTTT.

CDR3 nucleotides: TGTGCCAGCAGTCTCGGGGCCAAAAACATTCAGTACTTC. It yields the protein CASSLGAKNIQYF. The chain combines TRBV11-2 with TRBJ2-4; the D is unclear. Germline CDR1 is SGHAT and CDR2 is FQNNGV. CDR3 length equals 13 residues. V lost 6 bases to trimming and J lost 1 base, with 7 bases between them.

V gene TRBV7-9 combines with J gene TRBJ2-1; 7 positions agree with TRBD1. The CDR3 extends over 15 amino acids. Unmatched junction bases numbered 7, after V lost 5 bases and J lost 3 bases. Germline loops: CDR1 SEHNR, CDR2 FQNEAQ (reference sequence). CDR3: CASSLPRTGYNEQFF. Here the CDR3 DNA reads TGTGCCAGCAGCCTGCCACGGACAGGCTACAATGAGCAGTTCTTC.

Here the CDR3 reads CASSVQGWETQYF. In nucleotides, the CDR3 is TGTGCCAGCAGCGTACAGGGGTGGGAGACCCAGTACTTC. V usage is TRBV7-2 and J usage is TRBJ2-5; 7 bases agree with TRBD1. The CDR3 consists of 13 residues. Trimming removed 5 bases from V and 5 bases from J; junction bases left unmatched: 5. Germline V gene sequence: CDR1 SGHTA, CDR2 FQGNSA.

The J gene is TRBJ2-5, the V gene TRBV21-1; the DNA was not used to check the table's D call, TRBD2. TRBV21-1 is given as a pseudogene. The CDR3 has 14 residues. This CDR3 reads CASSNGGAQETQYF. CDR3 nucleotide sequence: TGTGCCAGCAGCAATGGCGGGGCCCAAGAGACCCAGTACTTC.

This rearrangement joins TRBV27 to TRBJ1-3; possibly TRBD1 for D (6 bases). Germline CDR1 reads MNHEY; CDR2 reads SMNVEV (reference sequence). This CDR3 is built from 15 residues. Trimming removed 5 bases at V and 4 bases at J, with 15 bases between. The CDR3 sequence is CASSPGGGSGNTIYF. In DNA form, the CDR3 reads TGTGCCAGCAGTCCCGGTGGGGGCTCCGGAAACACCATATATTTT.

The V and J genes are TRBV7-8 and TRBJ2-3, with 10 bases lining up with TRBD2. The length of the CDR3 is 16 residues. The germline V gene has CDR1 SGHVS and CDR2 FQNEAQ. The ends lost 5 bases at V and 6 bases at J; junction bases unmatched: 11. CDR3 bases: TGTGCCAGCAGCCTTCCCCCCAGCGGGGGGGCGGATACGCAGTATTTT. Translation gives CASSLPPSGGADTQYF.

The chain recombines TRBV6-1 with TRBJ2-3; D not certain. V was pared by 3 bases and J by 2 bases, with 15 bases between. This CDR3 is 16 amino acids long. Looked up from germline, CDR1 is MNHNS and CDR2 is SASEGT. The CDR3 sequence is CASSEGLGPYTDTQYF. The CDR3 nucleotides are TGTGCCAGCAGTGAGGGCTTAGGCCCGTACACAGATACGCAGTATTTT.

The CDR3 reads CASSQYEGGPTGELFF. Written as DNA, the CDR3 is TGCGCCAGCAGCCAATATGAGGGGGGGCCCACCGGGGAGCTGTTTTTT. This chain joins TRBV4-3 and TRBJ2-2; a possible D gene is TRBD2 (7 bases). Between the trimmed V and J ends, which lost 2 bases and 4 bases, there was a span of 14 bases. Germline assignment: CDR1 LGHNA and CDR2 YSLEER. The CDR3 sequence is 16 residues long.

The chain joins TRBV27 to TRBJ2-5, with a tentative D call TRBD2 (5 bases). Between the trimmed V and J ends, which lost 6 bases and 2 bases, there was a span of 7 bases. From germline, CDR1 is MNHEY and CDR2 SMNVEV (reference sequence). This CDR3 spans 12 amino acids. CDR3 loop: CASRSGQETQYF. CDR3 sequence (DNA): TGTGCCAGCAGATCGGGGCAAGAGACCCAGTACTTC.

The CDR3 sequence is CASSGTGAGELFF. CDR3 nucleotide sequence: TGTGCCAGCAGCGGGACAGGGGCCGGGGAGCTGTTTTTT. The chain links TRBV11-3 to TRBJ2-2; 10 bases agree with TRBD1. The V gene's germline CDR1 is SGHNT and CDR2 YENEEA. The CDR3 totals 13 residues. Trimming took 5 bases from V and 6 from J; bases not matched to a gene: 0. Together with reference TRBV11-3 and TRBJ2-2, the CDR3 gives the full variable domain: EAGVVQSPRYKIIEKKQPVAFWCNPISGHNTLYWYLQNLGQGPELLIRYENEEAVDDSQLPKDRFSAERLKGVDSTLKIQPAELGDSAVYLCASSGTGAGELFFGEGSRLTVL.

The rearrangement joins TRBV28 to TRBJ2-7, with D possibly being TRBD2 (5 bases). The V gene lost 4 bases and the J gene lost 0 bases, with 10 bases spanning the gap. CDR3 length: 14 residues. The germline V gene encodes CDR1 MDHEN and CDR2 SYDVKM. The CDR3 nucleotides are TGTGCCAGCAGTTCTCTTGGGAGCTCCTACGAGCAGTACGTC. The encoded protein is CASSSLGSSYEQYV.

Only a few counts were recorded for this clone. The CDR3 here is CASRRWTDPNTEAFF. CDR3 in DNA: TGTGCCAGCAGGAGATGGACGGATCCAAACACTGAAGCTTTCTTT. The chain carries TRBV25-1 and TRBJ1-1; no clear D gene. The CDR3 is 15 residues long. From germline, CDR1 is MGHDK and CDR2 SYGVNS. V was cut by 6 bases and J by 2 bases, with 16 bases left in between.

This sequence joins TRBV2 and TRBJ2-5; D uncertain. The V gene lost 8 bases and the J gene lost 3 bases, with 7 bases spanning the gap. This CDR3 is 11 amino acids long. Germline V lookup: CDR1 SNHLY, CDR2 FYNNEI. In nucleotides, the CDR3 is TGTGCCAGCGGGAATGAAGAGACCCAGTACTTC. Translation gives CASGNEETQYF.

V and J are TRBV5-6 and TRBJ2-1; tentatively, D is TRBD1 or TRBD2 (5 bases each). There are 15 residues in the CDR3. V gave up 3 bases and J gave up 4 bases, with 14 bases separating them. Germline CDR1 and CDR2: SGHDT and YYEEEE. Here the CDR3 DNA reads TGTGCCAGCAGCTCCCGGGGCGGCACTTACAATGAGCAGTTCTTC. This gives the protein CASSSRGGTYNEQFF.

This chain links TRBV2 with TRBJ2-4; 9 bases match TRBD1. Germline V gene lookup returns CDR1 SNHLY and CDR2 FYNNEI. V lost 6 bases to trimming and J lost 9 bases; unmatched junction nucleotides: 6. The CDR3 has 13 residues. CDR3 sequence reads: CASRGQGLGIQYF. The CDR3 DNA reads as TGTGCCAGCAGGGGACAGGGTTTGGGCATTCAGTACTTC.

This rearrangement joins TRBV6-1 to TRBJ1-3; D is ambiguous. Germline V lookup: CDR1 MNHNS, CDR2 SASEGT. V gave up 3 bases and J gave up 4 bases, with 7 bases separating them. This CDR3 is 13 amino acids long. CDR3 in DNA: TGTGCCAGCAGTGACCCTATCGGAAACACCATATATTTT. It yields the protein CASSDPIGNTIYF.

Note on this clone: A read error may produce the germline difference seen at one junction end. This chain links TRBV2 with TRBJ1-5, with 7 bases matching TRBD1. The CDR3 is 14 amino acids. CDR1 is SNHLY and CDR2 is FYNNEI in the germline V gene. CDR3 coding DNA: TGTGCCAGCGGTGACAGGGTGGGCAATCAGCCCCAGCATTTT. Its translation: CASGDRVGNQPQHF.

The J gene is TRBJ2-5, the V gene TRBV24-1; 8 nucleotides agree with TRBD1. V lost 3 bases and J lost 5; bases outside the gene matches: 7. CDR1 is KGHDR, CDR2 SFDVKD, per germline. CDR3 length: 15 residues. This CDR3 reads CATSDTSTGDETQYF. The DNA of the CDR3 is TGTGCCACCAGTGATACTTCGACAGGGGACGAGACCCAGTACTTC.

The chain carries TRBV28 and TRBJ2-5, with D possibly being TRBD1 (5 bases). There are 19 residues in the CDR3. From germline, CDR1 is MDHEN and CDR2 SYDVKM. Trimming pared 5 bases from V and 4 bases from J, leaving 29 bases between. The CDR3 protein is CASSPPSRGSLVRVETQYF. Here the CDR3 DNA reads TGTGCCAGCAGTCCCCCTAGTAGGGGTTCCCTGGTTCGGGTAGAGACCCAGTACTTC.

A note on this clone: Sequence at one end of the junction differs from germline and may be a read error. The J gene is TRBJ1-2, the V gene TRBV2; TRBD1 is a possible D gene (5 bases). This CDR3 region has 13 residues. From germline, CDR1 is SNHLY and CDR2 FYNNEI. This CDR3 is CASREGTNYGYTF. CDR3 nucleotide sequence: TGTGCCAGCAGAGAAGGGACCAACTATGGCTACACCTTC.

Here the CDR3 reads CASSPSDYGYTF. The DNA of the CDR3 is TGTGCCAGCAGTCCGTCGGACTATGGCTACACCTTC. The chain carries TRBV12-3 or TRBV12-4 and TRBJ1-2, with unresolved D. V gave up 5 bases and J gave up 3 bases, with 7 bases separating them. The CDR3 runs 12 residues.

This sequence joins TRBV6-5 and TRBJ1-2, with D possibly TRBD1 on 5 matching bases. V was pared by 6 bases and J by 4 bases, with 9 bases between. This CDR3 comprises 12 residues. CDR1 and CDR2 (germline): MNHEY, SVGAGI. This CDR3 reads CASRQAPYGYTF. In DNA form, the CDR3 reads TGTGCCAGCAGACAGGCCCCCTATGGCTACACCTTC.

The rearrangement joins TRBV14 to TRBJ1-5; possibly TRBD1 for D (5 bases). Germline loops: CDR1 SGHDN, CDR2 FVKESK. The germline V and J ends were trimmed by 5 bases and 5 bases, with 13 bases remaining between them. This CDR3 is built from 14 residues. Here the CDR3 reads CASSFHRRHQPQHF. The CDR3 DNA reads TGTGCCAGCAGCTTCCACAGGAGACATCAGCCCCAGCATTTT.

The V call is TRBV5-1, the J call TRBJ1-1; a weak D match, TRBD1 (5 bases). Trimming left V 7 bases short and J 4 bases short, with 20 bases between. CDR1 and CDR2 (germline): SGHRS, YFSETQ. The CDR3 sequence is 15 residues long. In DNA, the CDR3 is TGCGCCAGCCGCCCGGAATTAGTCAGGGCCACTGAAGCTTTCTTT. It translates to CASRPELVRATEAFF. Full variable domain (outside the CDR3, taken from reference TRBV5-1 and TRBJ1-1): KAGVTQTPRYLIKTRGQQVTLSCSPISGHRSVSWYQQTPGQGLQFLFEYFSETQRNKGNFPGRFSGRQFSNSRSEMNVSTLELGDSALYLCASRPELVRATEAFFGQGTRLTVV.

V usage is TRBV24-1 and J usage is TRBJ2-3, with D maybe TRBD2 (7 bases). Germline lookup yields CDR1 KGHDR and CDR2 SFDVKD. Trimming took off 5 bases at V and 1 base at J, with 9 bases between the two ends. There are 14 residues in the CDR3. The CDR3 nucleotides read TGTGCCACCAGTGGGGGGGGCCGCACAGATACGCAGTATTTT. It translates to CATSGGGRTDTQYF.

The CDR3 bases are TGTGCCACCTCACTCCGATCCGGCGGGTGGGGCACAGATACGCAGTATTTT. Protein product: CATSLRSGGWGTDTQYF. The gene calls are TRBV15 and TRBJ2-3; D possibly corresponds to TRBD2 (5 bases). Looked up from germline, CDR1 is LNHNV and CDR2 is YYDKDF (reference sequence). The V end lost 8 bases, the J end lost 1 base, and 22 bases lay between the germline ends. The CDR3 is 17 amino acids.

The gene calls are TRBV5-7 and TRBJ2-7; weak D call: TRBD1 (6 bases). TRBV5-7 has ORF status, its function being uncertain. The CDR3 extends over 13 amino acids. V was cut by 3 bases and J by 2 bases, with 9 bases left in between. The CDR3 sequence is CASSSRTAYEQYV. DNA for the CDR3: TGTGCCAGCAGCTCACGGACAGCCTACGAGCAGTACGTC.

This CDR3 is CASTEWRVSNEKLFF. The CDR3 DNA reads TGTGCCAGCACCGAATGGCGGGTCTCTAATGAAAAACTGTTTTTT. The chain carries TRBV2 and TRBJ1-4; D is ambiguous. This CDR3 is 15 amino acids long. Trimming took 7 bases from V and 3 from J, leaving 15 bases between them. Germline CDR1 reads SNHLY; CDR2 reads FYNNEI.